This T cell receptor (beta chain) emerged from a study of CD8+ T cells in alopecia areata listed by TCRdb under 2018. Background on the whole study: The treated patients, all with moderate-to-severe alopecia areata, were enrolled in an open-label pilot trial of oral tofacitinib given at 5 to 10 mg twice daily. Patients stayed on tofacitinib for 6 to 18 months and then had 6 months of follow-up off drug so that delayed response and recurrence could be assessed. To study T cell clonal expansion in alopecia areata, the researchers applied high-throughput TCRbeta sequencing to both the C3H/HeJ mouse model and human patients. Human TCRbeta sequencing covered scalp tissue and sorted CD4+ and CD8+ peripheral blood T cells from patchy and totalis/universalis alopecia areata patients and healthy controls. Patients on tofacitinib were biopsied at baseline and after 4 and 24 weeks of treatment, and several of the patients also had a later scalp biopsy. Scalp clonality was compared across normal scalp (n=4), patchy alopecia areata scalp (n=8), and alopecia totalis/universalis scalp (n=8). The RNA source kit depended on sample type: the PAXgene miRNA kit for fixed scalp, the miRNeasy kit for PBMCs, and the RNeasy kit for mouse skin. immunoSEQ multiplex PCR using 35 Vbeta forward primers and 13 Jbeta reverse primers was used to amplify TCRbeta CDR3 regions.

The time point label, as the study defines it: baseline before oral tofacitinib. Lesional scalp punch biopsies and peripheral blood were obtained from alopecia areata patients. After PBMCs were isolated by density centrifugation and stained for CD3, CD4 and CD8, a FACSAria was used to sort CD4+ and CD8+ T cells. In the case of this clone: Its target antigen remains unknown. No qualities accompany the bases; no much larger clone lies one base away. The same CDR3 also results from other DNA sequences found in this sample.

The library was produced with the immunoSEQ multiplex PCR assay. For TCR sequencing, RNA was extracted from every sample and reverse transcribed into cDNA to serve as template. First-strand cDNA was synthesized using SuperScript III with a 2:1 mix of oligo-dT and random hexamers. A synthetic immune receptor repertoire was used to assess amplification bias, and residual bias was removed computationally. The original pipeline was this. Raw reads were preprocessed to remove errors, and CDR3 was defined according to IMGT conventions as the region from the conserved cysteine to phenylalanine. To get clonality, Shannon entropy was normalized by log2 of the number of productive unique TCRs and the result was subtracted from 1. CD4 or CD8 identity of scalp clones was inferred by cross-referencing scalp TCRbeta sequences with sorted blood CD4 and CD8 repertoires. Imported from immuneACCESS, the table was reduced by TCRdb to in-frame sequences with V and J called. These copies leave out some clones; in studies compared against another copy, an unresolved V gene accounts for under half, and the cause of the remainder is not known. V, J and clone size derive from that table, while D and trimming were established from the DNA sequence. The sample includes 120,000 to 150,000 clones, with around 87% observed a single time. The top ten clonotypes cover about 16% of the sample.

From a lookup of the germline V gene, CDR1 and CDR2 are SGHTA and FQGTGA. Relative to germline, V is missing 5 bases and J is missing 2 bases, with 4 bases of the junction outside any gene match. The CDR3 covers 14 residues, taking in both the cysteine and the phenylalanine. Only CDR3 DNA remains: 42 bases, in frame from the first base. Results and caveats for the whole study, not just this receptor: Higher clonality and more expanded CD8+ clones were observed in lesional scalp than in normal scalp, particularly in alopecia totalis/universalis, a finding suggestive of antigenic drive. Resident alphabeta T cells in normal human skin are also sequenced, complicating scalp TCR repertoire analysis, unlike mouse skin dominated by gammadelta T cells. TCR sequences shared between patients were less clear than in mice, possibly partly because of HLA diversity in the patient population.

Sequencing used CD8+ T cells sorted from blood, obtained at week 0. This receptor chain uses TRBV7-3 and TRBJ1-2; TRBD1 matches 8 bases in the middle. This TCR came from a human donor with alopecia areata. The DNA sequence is TGTGCCAGCAGCCGAGGACAGGGAAACTATGGCTACACCTTC. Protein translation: CASSRGQGNYGYTF.